These 27 T cell receptor beta chains came from one sample sequenced in a study of brain T cells in children with intractable seizures. The repertoire was sequenced with immunoSEQ multiplex PCR; TCRdb's copy has only in-frame clones and lacks some. The data hold 95,000 to 120,000 clones, with 90% to 95% observed a single time. The sample consisted of peripheral blood, taken at surgery. The source is a boy in the first two years of life with hemimegalencephaly and intractable seizures.

This clone appeared once. V usage is TRBV5-1 and J usage is TRBJ2-7; perhaps D is TRBD1 or TRBD2 (5 bases each). The CDR3 runs to 14 residues. Trimming took off 1 base at V and 6 bases at J, with 14 bases between the two ends. Germline CDR1 SGHRS, CDR2 YFSETQ. The CDR3 here is CASSLLGVRVEQYF. CDR3 DNA sequence: TGCGCCAGCAGCTTGCTGGGGGTACGAGTCGAGCAGTACTTC.

The chain is built from TRBV29-1 and TRBJ2-1; the D is unclear. The germline gives CDR1 SQVTM, CDR2 ANQGSEA. Trimming removed 4 bases from V and 0 bases from J, with 7 bases in between. CDR3 length: 13 amino acids. CDR3 sequence: CSVALSSYNEQFF. CDR3 coding DNA: TGCAGCGTTGCCCTAAGCTCCTACAATGAGCAGTTCTTC.

The CDR3: CASSFYGNTIYF. The CDR3 bases are TGTGCCAGCAGCTTTTACGGAAACACCATATATTTT. The chain recombines TRBV7-9 with TRBJ1-3; the D is unclear. Germline V gives CDR1 SEHNR, CDR2 FQNEAQ (reference sequence). CDR3 length equals 12 residues. With 3 bases removed from V and 4 bases from J, the gap between germline ends came to 4 bases. The full variable domain, completed using reference TRBV7-9 and TRBJ1-3, is DTGVSQNPRHKITKRGQNVTFRCDPISEHNRLYWYRQTLGQGPEFLTYFQNEAQLEKSRLLSDRFSAERPKGSFSTLEIQRTEQGDSAMYLCASSFYGNTIYFGEGSWLTVV.

The CDR3: CASSSQGGGSFPYGYTF. The CDR3 DNA sequence: TGTGCCAGCAGTTCCCAGGGGGGGGGCTCCTTCCCCTATGGCTACACCTTC. The gene calls are TRBV7-8 and TRBJ1-2; 7 nucleotides line up with TRBD1. This CDR3 contains 17 residues. The germline CDR1 and CDR2 sequences are SGHVS and FQNEAQ. V lost 6 bases and J lost 4; bases outside the gene matches: 17.

The chain uses TRBV30 and TRBJ1-1, with D possibly TRBD1 on 6 matching bases. Deletions cut 3 bases from V and 3 bases from J, with 14 bases between. The germline CDR1 and CDR2 sequences are GTSNPN and SVGIG (reference sequence). The CDR3 covers 14 residues. The CDR3 DNA reads as TGTGCCTGGAGAAATAGGGGGGTGGACACTGAAGCTTTCTTT. This gives the protein CAWRNRGVDTEAFF.

The V gene is TRBV29-1, the J gene TRBJ2-1, with 11 bases aligning to TRBD2. The CDR3 consists of 14 residues. The V gene's germline CDR1 is SQVTM and CDR2 ANQGSEA. Trimming removed 6 bases from V and 9 bases from J; junction bases left unmatched: 10. CDR3 in amino acids: CSVGTSGSLGEQFF. CDR3 nucleotide sequence: TGCAGCGTAGGAACTAGCGGGAGCCTCGGTGAGCAGTTCTTC.

The J gene is TRBJ2-7, the V gene TRBV7-2; tentatively, D is TRBD2 (6 bases). Germline V gene lookup returns CDR1 SGHTA and CDR2 FQGNSA. The CDR3 runs 16 residues. V lost 4 bases and J 2 bases, leaving 18 bases between the germline ends. CDR3 loop: CASSSVSTSIPYEQYF. DNA of the CDR3: TGTGCCAGCAGCTCCGTCTCCACTAGCATTCCCTACGAGCAGTACTTC.

V usage is TRBV4-1 and J usage is TRBJ2-7; a weak D match, TRBD1 (5 bases). CDR3 length: 13 residues. Trimming left V 2 bases short and J 6 bases short, with 11 bases between. Per the germline V gene, CDR1 is MGHRA and CDR2 is YSYEKL. CDR3 region: CASSQKTVLEQYF. The DNA for the CDR3 is TGCGCCAGCAGCCAAAAGACAGTCCTCGAGCAGTACTTC.

J is TRBJ2-2 and V is TRBV18, with D possibly matching TRBD2 (5 bases). There are 14 residues in the CDR3. V was shortened by 1 base and J by 5 bases, with 8 bases between the two germline ends. Looked up from germline, CDR1 is KGHSH and CDR2 is LQKENI. The CDR3 loop is CASSPRGGTGELFF. In DNA form, the CDR3 reads TGTGCCAGCTCACCACGAGGAGGTACCGGGGAGCTGTTTTTT.

This chain uses TRBV4-1 with TRBJ1-1, with TRBD1 identical over 7 bases. The CDR3 spans 14 residues. CDR1 MGHRA and CDR2 YSYEKL come from the germline V gene. With 0 bases clipped from V and 12 bases from J, the junction kept 10 bases outside the gene matches. This chain's CDR3 is CASSQEAGQTMTFF. The DNA for the CDR3 is TGCGCCAGCAGCCAAGAGGCGGGACAGACGATGACTTTCTTT.

This chain connects TRBV5-4 to TRBJ1-6; D is perhaps TRBD1 (6 bases). This CDR3 is 15 amino acids long. V was pared by 4 bases and J by 9 bases, with 17 bases between. The germline CDR1 and CDR2 sequences are SGHNT and YYREEE (reference sequence). CDR3 sequence: CASSPNRDSGSPLHF. The DNA for the CDR3 is TGTGCCAGCAGCCCCAACAGGGATTCAGGTTCACCCCTCCACTTT.

This chain uses TRBV11-3 with TRBJ1-5, with a tentative D call TRBD1 (6 bases). Trimming took off 3 bases at V and 6 bases at J, with 9 bases between the two ends. This CDR3 contains 13 residues. Germline V CDR1 and CDR2: SGHNT, YENEEA. The CDR3 reads CASSLGAGQPQHF. CDR3 DNA: TGTGCCAGCAGCTTGGGGGCGGGTCAGCCCCAGCATTTT. Variable domain in full (rest from reference TRBV11-3 and TRBJ1-5): EAGVVQSPRYKIIEKKQPVAFWCNPISGHNTLYWYLQNLGQGPELLIRYENEEAVDDSQLPKDRFSAERLKGVDSTLKIQPAELGDSAVYLCASSLGAGQPQHFGDGTRLSIL.

The genes are TRBV4-1 and TRBJ2-2; 13 bases agree with TRBD2. The CDR3 is 16 residues long. The germline CDR1 and CDR2 sequences are MGHRA and YSYEKL. The V and J ends lost 5 bases and 8 bases, in that order; junction bases with no gene match: 8. The CDR3 sequence: CASSATSGRASGELFF. For the CDR3, the DNA is TGCGCCAGCAGCGCCACTAGCGGGAGGGCCTCGGGGGAGCTGTTTTTT.

The genes are TRBV3-1 (or the pseudogene TRBV3-2) and TRBJ1-1; no clear D gene. The V gene lost 0 bases and the J gene lost 2 bases, with 16 bases spanning the gap. Germline loops: CDR1 LGHDT, CDR2 YNNKEL (reference sequence). The CDR3 sequence is 17 residues long. In DNA, the CDR3 is TGTGCCAGCAGCCAAGATGGGCTTTGGACGGTTAACACTGAAGCTTTCTTT. It specifies CASSQDGLWTVNTEAFF.

The chain links TRBV9 to TRBJ1-1, with TRBD1 matching over 9 bases. The V gene end was trimmed by 1 base and the J gene end by 0 bases; junction bases not matched to a gene: 7. Germline V CDR1 and CDR2: SGDLS, YYNGEE. The CDR3 totals 17 residues. CDR3 DNA sequence: TGTGCCAGCAGCGTAACAGGGGGCGCCGGTTTGAACACTGAAGCTTTCTTT. Translated: CASSVTGGAGLNTEAFF.

This rearrangement joins TRBV11-3 to TRBJ2-1, with D possibly TRBD1 on 7 matching bases. The CDR3 length is 16 residues. CDR1 and CDR2 from the germline V gene are SGHNT and YENEEA. The ends were cut back, 4 bases at V and 4 bases at J, with 17 bases in the middle. This CDR3 is CASSSGGGPSYNEQFF. CDR3 coding DNA: TGTGCCAGCAGCTCAGGGGGAGGCCCCTCTTACAATGAGCAGTTCTTC.

The gene calls are TRBV5-6 and TRBJ1-6; 9 nucleotides align to TRBD1. This CDR3 is 16 amino acids long. The germline V gene encodes CDR1 SGHDT and CDR2 YYEEEE. After removal of 0 bases from V and 8 bases from J, the junction contained 6 bases not matched to a gene. The CDR3 DNA sequence: TGTGCCAGCAGCTTGGCCGCTGGGACAGGGCATTCACCCCTCCACTTT. Protein sequence: CASSLAAGTGHSPLHF.

The chain is built from TRBV5-4 and TRBJ2-6, with D tentatively TRBD1 (6 bases). The CDR3 runs 18 residues. Germline V gene data show CDR1 as SGHNT and CDR2 as YYREEE (reference sequence). V was cut by 0 bases and J by 1 base, with 14 bases left in between. CDR3: CASSLGQGIPSGANVLTF. The CDR3 region has the DNA TGTGCCAGCAGCTTGGGGCAGGGGATCCCGTCTGGGGCCAACGTCCTGACTTTC.

V gene TRBV5-1 combines with J gene TRBJ1-2, with no clear D. The V gene's germline CDR1 is SGHRS and CDR2 YFSETQ. V lost 0 bases and J lost 3, with 12 bases in between. The CDR3 runs to 15 residues. CDR3 sequence reads: CASSLVFGTDYGYTF. The DNA of the CDR3 is TGCGCCAGCAGCTTGGTATTTGGTACCGACTATGGCTACACCTTC.

This chain joins TRBV9 and TRBJ2-3; D remains ambiguous. There are 17 residues in the CDR3. Per germline, CDR1 SGDLS and CDR2 YYNGEE. The V gene lost 1 base and the J gene lost 4 bases, with 19 bases spanning the gap. CDR3 in DNA: TGTGCCAGCAGCGTATTGCCAAGCGCTTTGAACGCAGATACGCAGTATTTT. Translating it yields CASSVLPSALNADTQYF. Full variable domain (outside the CDR3, taken from reference TRBV9 and TRBJ2-3): DSGVTQTPKHLITATGQRVTLRCSPRSGDLSVYWYQQSLDQGLQFLIQYYNGEERAKGNILERFSAQQFPDLHSELNLSSLELGDSALYFCASSVLPSALNADTQYFGPGTRLTVL.

The chain combines TRBV7-3 with TRBJ2-1; D is perhaps TRBD1 (6 bases). The V end lost 1 base, the J end lost 5 bases, and 12 bases lay between the germline ends. Germline V lookup: CDR1 SGHTA, CDR2 FQGTGA. The CDR3 spans 15 residues. This CDR3 is CASSLKSKGDNEQFF. The CDR3, as DNA: TGTGCCAGCAGCTTAAAGTCGAAGGGGGACAATGAGCAGTTCTTC.

The gene calls are TRBV18 and TRBJ2-5; D is perhaps TRBD1 (5 bases). This CDR3 is built from 14 residues. Trimming removed 6 bases at V and 4 bases at J, with 15 bases between. CDR1 and CDR2 (germline): KGHSH, LQKENI. This chain's CDR3 is CASSPSKGRETQYF. The CDR3 coding sequence is TGTGCCAGCTCTCCCTCGAAGGGGCGAGAGACCCAGTACTTC. Full variable domain (missing parts from reference TRBV18 and TRBJ2-5): NAGVMQNPRHLVRRRGQEARLRCSPMKGHSHVYWYRQLPEEGLKFMVYLQKENIIDESGMPKERFSAEFPKEGPSILRIQQVVRGDSAAYFCASSPSKGRETQYFGPGTRLLVL.

This chain connects TRBV4-3 to TRBJ2-3, with a tentative D call TRBD2 (6 bases). The CDR3 is made up of 16 amino acids. CDR1 is LGHNA, CDR2 YSLEER, per germline. The germline V and J ends were trimmed by 0 bases and 0 bases, with 10 bases remaining between them. CDR3 loop: CASSQDLASSTDTQYF. The CDR3 DNA reads TGCGCCAGCAGCCAAGACCTAGCGTCGAGCACAGATACGCAGTATTTT.

The chain links TRBV6-1 to TRBJ2-3; 8 bases agree with TRBD2. Germline V gives CDR1 MNHNS, CDR2 SASEGT. V was clipped by 4 bases and J by 5 bases; unmatched bases: 14. The CDR3 has 17 residues. CDR3 in amino acids: CASSARGSGKGIDTQYF. The CDR3 DNA reads TGTGCCAGCAGTGCCCGGGGTAGCGGGAAAGGAATAGATACGCAGTATTTT.

The chain employs TRBV11-2 and TRBJ2-7; D unclear. The CDR3 is made up of 16 amino acids. V dropped 5 bases and J dropped 0 bases, with 17 bases sitting between them. Germline CDR1 is SGHAT and CDR2 is FQNNGV. In DNA form, the CDR3 reads TGTGCCAGCAGCCCAGTCTTTTTATCCTCCTCCTACGAGCAGTACTTC. Translation: CASSPVFLSSSYEQYF.

This clone was seen once. One end of the junction does not line up with germline, which may come from a read error. The J gene is TRBJ2-7, the V gene TRBV7-2; D is possibly TRBD2 (6 bases). Germline values: CDR1 SGHTA, CDR2 FQGNSA. This CDR3 contains 12 residues. CDR3 in DNA: TGTGCCAGCAGCTTAGAGCCGGTGGGGGGAGACTTC. This codes for CASSLEPVGGDF.

CDR3 loop: CATRGGRQETQYF. The CDR3 coding sequence is TGCGCCACCCGGGGGGGCAGACAAGAGACCCAGTACTTC. The chain links TRBV10-1 to TRBJ2-5, with 8 bases identical to TRBD2. This CDR3 comprises 13 residues. The trim removed 10 bases at V and 2 bases at J, leaving 6 bases unmatched. CDR1 and CDR2 (germline): WNHNN, SYGVQD (reference sequence).